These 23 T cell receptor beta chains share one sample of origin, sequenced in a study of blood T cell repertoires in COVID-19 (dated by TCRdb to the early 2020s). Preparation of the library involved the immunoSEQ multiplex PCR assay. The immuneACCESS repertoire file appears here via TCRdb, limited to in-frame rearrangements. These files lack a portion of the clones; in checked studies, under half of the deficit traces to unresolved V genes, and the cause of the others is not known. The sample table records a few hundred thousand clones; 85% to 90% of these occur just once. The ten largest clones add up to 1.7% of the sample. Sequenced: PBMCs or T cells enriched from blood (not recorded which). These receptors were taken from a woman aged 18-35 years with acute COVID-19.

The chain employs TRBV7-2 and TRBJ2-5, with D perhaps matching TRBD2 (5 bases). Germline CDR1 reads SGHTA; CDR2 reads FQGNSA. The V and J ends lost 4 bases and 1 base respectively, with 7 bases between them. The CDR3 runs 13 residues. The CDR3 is CASSSRAQETQYF. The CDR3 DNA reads TGTGCCAGCAGCTCGAGGGCCCAAGAGACCCAGTACTTC. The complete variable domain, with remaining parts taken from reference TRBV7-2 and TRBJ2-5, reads GAGVSQSPSNKVTEKGKDVELRCDPISGHTALYWYRQSLGQGLEFLIYFQGNSAPDKSGLPSDRFSAERTGGSVSTLTIQRTQQEDSAVYLCASSSRAQETQYFGPGTRLLVL.

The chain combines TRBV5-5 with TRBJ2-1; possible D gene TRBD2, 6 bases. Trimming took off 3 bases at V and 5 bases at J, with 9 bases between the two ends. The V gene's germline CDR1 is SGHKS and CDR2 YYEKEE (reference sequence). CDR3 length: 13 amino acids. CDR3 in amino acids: CASSSGLHNEQFF. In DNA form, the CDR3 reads TGTGCCAGCAGCTCGGGACTCCACAATGAGCAGTTCTTC.

The CDR3 loop is CASSIKGWGLAGGSYNEQFF. As DNA, the CDR3 is TGTGCCAGTAGTATTAAGGGGTGGGGACTAGCGGGAGGTTCCTACAATGAGCAGTTCTTC. The chain joins TRBV19 to TRBJ2-1; TRBD2 matches at 15 bases. The CDR3 sequence is 20 residues long. Germline CDR1 is LNHDA and CDR2 is SQIVND (reference sequence). The V and J ends lost 3 bases and 1 base, in that order; junction bases with no gene match: 10.

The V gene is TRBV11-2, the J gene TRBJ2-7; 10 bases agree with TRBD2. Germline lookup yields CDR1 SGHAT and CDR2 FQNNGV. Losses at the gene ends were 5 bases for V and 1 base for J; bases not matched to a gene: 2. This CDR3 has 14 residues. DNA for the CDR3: TGTGCCAGCAGCCTGGGACTAGCGTCCTACGAGCAGTACTTC. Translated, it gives CASSLGLASYEQYF.

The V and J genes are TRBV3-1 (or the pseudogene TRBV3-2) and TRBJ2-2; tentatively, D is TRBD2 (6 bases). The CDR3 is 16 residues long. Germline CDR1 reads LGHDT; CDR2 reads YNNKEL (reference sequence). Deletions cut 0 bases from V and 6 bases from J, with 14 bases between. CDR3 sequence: CASSQDWGDLPGELFF. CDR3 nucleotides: TGTGCCAGCAGCCAAGATTGGGGGGACCTACCCGGGGAGCTGTTTTTT.

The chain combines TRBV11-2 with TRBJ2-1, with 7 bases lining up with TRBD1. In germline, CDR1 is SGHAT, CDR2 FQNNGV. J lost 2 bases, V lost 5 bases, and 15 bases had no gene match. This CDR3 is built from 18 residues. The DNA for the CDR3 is TGTGCCAGCAGCCCCCGAGGGGGCGGAGGCGGAGCCTACAATGAGCAGTTCTTC. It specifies CASSPRGGGGGAYNEQFF.

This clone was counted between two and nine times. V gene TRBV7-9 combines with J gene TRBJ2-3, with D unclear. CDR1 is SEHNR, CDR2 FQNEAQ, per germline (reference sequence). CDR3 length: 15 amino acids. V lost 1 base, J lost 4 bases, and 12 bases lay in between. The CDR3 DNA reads TGTGCCAGCAGCTTAGGGGCCTATGACCCAGATACGCAGTATTTT. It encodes CASSLGAYDPDTQYF.

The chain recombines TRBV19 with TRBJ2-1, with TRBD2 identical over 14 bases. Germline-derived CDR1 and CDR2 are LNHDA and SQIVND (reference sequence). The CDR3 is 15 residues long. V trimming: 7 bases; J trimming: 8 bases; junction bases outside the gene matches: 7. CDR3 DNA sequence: TGTGCCAGTACCCCCTCGACTAGCGGGAGGGATGAGCAGTTCTTC. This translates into CASTPSTSGRDEQFF.

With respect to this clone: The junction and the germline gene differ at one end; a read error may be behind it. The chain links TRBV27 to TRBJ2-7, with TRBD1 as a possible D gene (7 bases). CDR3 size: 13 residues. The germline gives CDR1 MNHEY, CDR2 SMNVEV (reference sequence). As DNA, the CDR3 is TGTGCCACCAGTCGGCAGGGGGGCTACGAGCAGTACTTC. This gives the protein CATSRQGGYEQYF.

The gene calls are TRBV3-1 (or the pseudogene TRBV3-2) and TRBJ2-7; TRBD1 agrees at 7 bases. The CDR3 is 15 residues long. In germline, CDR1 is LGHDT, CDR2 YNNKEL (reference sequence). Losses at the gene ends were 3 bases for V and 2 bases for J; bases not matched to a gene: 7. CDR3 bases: TGTGCCAGCAGCCAGTCGACAGGGAAAGCCTACGAGCAGTACTTC. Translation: CASSQSTGKAYEQYF.

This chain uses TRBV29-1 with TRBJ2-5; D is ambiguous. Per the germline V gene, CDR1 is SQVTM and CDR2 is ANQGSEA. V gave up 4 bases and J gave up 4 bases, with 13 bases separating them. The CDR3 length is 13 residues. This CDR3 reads CSVAWALRETQYF. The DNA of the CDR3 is TGCAGCGTTGCTTGGGCATTAAGAGAGACCCAGTACTTC.

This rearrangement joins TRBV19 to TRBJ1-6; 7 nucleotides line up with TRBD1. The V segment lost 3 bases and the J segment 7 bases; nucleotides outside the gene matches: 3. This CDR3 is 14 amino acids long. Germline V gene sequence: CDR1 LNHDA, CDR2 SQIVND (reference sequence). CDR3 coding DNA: TGTGCCAGTAGTATTCAGGGGGTAAATTCACCCCTCCACTTT. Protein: CASSIQGVNSPLHF.

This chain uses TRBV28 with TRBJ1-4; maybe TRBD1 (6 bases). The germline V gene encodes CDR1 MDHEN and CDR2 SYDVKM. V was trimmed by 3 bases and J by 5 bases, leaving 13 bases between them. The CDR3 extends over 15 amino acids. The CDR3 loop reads CASSFLSGENEKLFF. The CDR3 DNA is TGTGCCAGCAGTTTTCTTTCAGGGGAGAATGAAAAACTGTTTTTT.

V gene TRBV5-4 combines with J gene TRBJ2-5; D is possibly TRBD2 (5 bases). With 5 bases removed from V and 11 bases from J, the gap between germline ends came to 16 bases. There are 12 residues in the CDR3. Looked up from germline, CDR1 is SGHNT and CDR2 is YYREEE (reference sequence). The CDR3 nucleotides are TGTGCCAGCAGTTCCAATACGGTAGCGCAGTACTTC. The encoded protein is CASSSNTVAQYF.

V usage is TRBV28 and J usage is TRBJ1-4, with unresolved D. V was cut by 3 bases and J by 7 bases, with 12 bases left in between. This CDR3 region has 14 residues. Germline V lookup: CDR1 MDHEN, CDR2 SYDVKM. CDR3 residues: CASSFTGAGEKLFF. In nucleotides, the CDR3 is TGTGCCAGCAGTTTTACCGGCGCGGGTGAAAAACTGTTTTTT. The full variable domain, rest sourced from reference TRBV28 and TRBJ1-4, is DVKVTQSSRYLVKRTGEKVFLECVQDMDHENMFWYRQDPGLGLRLIYFSYDVKMKEKGDIPEGYSVSREKKERFSLILESASTNQTSMYLCASSFTGAGEKLFFGSGTQLSVL.

The CDR3 sequence is CASSMGGRTEAFF. The CDR3 region has the DNA TGTGCCAGCAGCATGGGGGGTCGGACTGAAGCTTTCTTT. The chain uses TRBV7-3 and TRBJ1-1; the D gene is possibly TRBD1 (5 bases). The V gene lost 5 bases and the J gene lost 5 bases, with 12 bases spanning the gap. CDR3 length: 13 residues. Looked up from germline, CDR1 is SGHTA and CDR2 is FQGTGA. Variable domain in full (rest from reference TRBV7-3 and TRBJ1-1): GAGVSQTPSNKVTEKGKYVELRCDPISGHTALYWYRQSLGQGPEFLIYFQGTGAADDSGLPNDRFFAVRPEGSVSTLKIQRTERGDSAVYLCASSMGGRTEAFFGQGTRLTVV.

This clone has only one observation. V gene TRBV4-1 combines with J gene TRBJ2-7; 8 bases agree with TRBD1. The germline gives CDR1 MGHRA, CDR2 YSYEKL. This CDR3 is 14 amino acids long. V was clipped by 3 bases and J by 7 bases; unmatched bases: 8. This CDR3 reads CASSHGQGAREQYF. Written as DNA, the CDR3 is TGCGCCAGCAGCCACGGGCAGGGGGCGCGAGAGCAGTACTTC.

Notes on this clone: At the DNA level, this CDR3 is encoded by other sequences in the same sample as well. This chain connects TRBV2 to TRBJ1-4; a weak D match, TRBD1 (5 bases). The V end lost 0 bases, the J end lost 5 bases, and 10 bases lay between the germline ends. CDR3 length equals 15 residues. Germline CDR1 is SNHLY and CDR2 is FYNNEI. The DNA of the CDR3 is TGTGCCAGCAGTGAAGCGGCAGGGATGAATGAAAAACTGTTTTTT. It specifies CASSEAAGMNEKLFF.

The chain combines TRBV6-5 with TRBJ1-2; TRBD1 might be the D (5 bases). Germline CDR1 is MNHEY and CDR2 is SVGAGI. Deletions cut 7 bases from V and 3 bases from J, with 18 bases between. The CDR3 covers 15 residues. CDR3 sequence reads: CASTALGGGDYGYTF. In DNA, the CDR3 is TGTGCCAGCACCGCACTGGGGGGAGGGGACTATGGCTACACCTTC.

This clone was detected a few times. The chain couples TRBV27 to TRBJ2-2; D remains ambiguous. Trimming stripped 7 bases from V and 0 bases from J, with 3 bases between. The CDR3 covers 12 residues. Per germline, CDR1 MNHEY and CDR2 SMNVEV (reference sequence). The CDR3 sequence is CASTANTGELFF. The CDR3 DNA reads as TGTGCCAGCACCGCGAACACCGGGGAGCTGTTTTTT.

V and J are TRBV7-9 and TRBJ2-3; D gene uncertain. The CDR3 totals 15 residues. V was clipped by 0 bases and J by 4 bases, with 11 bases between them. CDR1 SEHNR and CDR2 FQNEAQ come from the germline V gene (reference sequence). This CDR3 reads CASSLAGLGADTQYF. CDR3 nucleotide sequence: TGTGCCAGCAGCTTAGCTGGCTTAGGAGCAGATACGCAGTATTTT.

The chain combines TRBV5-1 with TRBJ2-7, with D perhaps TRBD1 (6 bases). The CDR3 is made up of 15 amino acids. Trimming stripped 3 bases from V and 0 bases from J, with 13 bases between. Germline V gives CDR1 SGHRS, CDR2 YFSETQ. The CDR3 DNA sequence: TGCGCCAGCAGCTCGAGGACAGATTACTCCTACGAGCAGTACTTC. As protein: CASSSRTDYSYEQYF.

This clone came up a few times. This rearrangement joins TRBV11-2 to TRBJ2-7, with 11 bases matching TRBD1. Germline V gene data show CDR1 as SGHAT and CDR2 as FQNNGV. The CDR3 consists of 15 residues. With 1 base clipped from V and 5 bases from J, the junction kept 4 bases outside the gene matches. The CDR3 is CASSLGGTGGHEQYF. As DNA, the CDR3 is TGTGCCAGCAGCTTAGGTGGGACAGGGGGACACGAGCAGTACTTC.